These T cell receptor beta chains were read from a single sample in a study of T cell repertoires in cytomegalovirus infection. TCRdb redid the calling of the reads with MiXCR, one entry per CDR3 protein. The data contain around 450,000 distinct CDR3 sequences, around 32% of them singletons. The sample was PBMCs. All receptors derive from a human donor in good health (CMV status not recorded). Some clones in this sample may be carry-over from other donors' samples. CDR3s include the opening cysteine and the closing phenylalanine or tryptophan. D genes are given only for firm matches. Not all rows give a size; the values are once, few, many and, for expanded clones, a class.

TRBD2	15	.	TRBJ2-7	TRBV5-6	TGTGCCAGCAGCTTGCGGGGGGTGACTACCTACGAGCAGTACTTC	CASSLRGVTTYEQYF
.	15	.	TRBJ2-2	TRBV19	TGTGCCAGCCATGTTGGAGGGTCAAATACCGGGGAGCTGTTTTTT	CASHVGGSNTGELFF
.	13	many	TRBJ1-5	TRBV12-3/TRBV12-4	TGTGCCAGCAGACCGGGACCCCTCGGGCCCCAGCATTTT	CASRPGPLGPQHF
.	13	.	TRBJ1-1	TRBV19	TGTGCCAGTAGTTTTACGAGGAACACTGAAGCTTTCTTT	CASSFTRNTEAFF
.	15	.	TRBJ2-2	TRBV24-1	TGTGACACCAGTGCCTACCAAGCGAACACCGGGGAGCTTTTTTTT	CDTSAYQANTGELFF
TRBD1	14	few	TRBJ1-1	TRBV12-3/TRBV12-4	TGTGCCAGCAGTCCGGGACAGGGATGGACTGAAGCTTTCTTT	CASSPGQGWTEAFF
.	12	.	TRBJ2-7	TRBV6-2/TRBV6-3	TGTGACAGCAGTTACGTGGTGGGCGAGCAGTACTTC	CDSSYVVGEQYF
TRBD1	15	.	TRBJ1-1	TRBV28	TGTGCCAGCAGGGGGACAGGGGGCGCCCCGCCTGAAGCTTTCTTT	CASRGTGGAPPEAFF
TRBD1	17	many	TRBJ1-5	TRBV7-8	TGTGCCAGCAGCCTCGGGAGGAGGACAGGGGGGAATCAGCCCCAGCATTTT	CASSLGRRTGGNQPQHF
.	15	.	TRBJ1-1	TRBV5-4	TGTGCCAGCAGCAACGGAGCGGCCAAGAACACTGAAGCTTTCTTT	CASSNGAAKNTEAFF
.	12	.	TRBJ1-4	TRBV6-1	TGTGCCAGCAGTGCCGACTTGAAGAAACTGTTTTTT	CASSADLKKLFF
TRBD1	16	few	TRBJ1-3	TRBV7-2	TGTGCCAGCAGCCGTTGGACAGGGGGTACTGGAAACACCATATATTTT	CASSRWTGGTGNTIYF
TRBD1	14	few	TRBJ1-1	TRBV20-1	TGCAGTGCTAGACCTGACAGGGTGTCGACTGAAGCTTTCTTT	CSARPDRVSTEAFF
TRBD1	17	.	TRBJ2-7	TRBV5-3	TGTGCCAGCAGCCAATTGGGACAGGCTAATAGTTTCGACGAGCAGTACTTC	CASSQLGQANSFDEQYF
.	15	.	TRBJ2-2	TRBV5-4	TGTGCCAGCACGGACGCCTCGAAGAACACCGGGGAGCTGTTTTTT	CASTDASKNTGELFF